Listed below are T cell receptor beta chains from one sample, sequenced in a study of blood T cell repertoires in COVID-19. The data were produced by immunoSEQ multiplex PCR, yet TCRdb's version contains in-frame clones alone and is incomplete. Among roughly 200,000 clones listed, approximately 83% were seen once. Sequencing was performed on peripheral blood. These receptors came from a woman in her 40s with COVID-19, enrolled during active disease. The CDR3 runs from the conserved cysteine through the conserved F or W. A D gene is named only where the DNA matches it firmly. Size values are once, few and many counts, or a class for expanded clones, and some rows have none.

TGTGCCAGCAGTCGCAGCCCGGAGGTGGAGATCAATCAGCCCCAGCATTTT,CASSRSPEVEINQPQHF,-,TRBV6-9,-,TRBJ1-5
TGTGCCAGCTCGGCAACAGGGGCTGAAGCTTTCTTT,CASSATGAEAFF,TRBD1,TRBV18,-,TRBJ1-1
TGCAGCGTTGAAGATCAGGGGGCGGCGGTGACCCAGTACTTC,CSVEDQGAAVTQYF,TRBD1,TRBV29-1,-,TRBJ2-5
TGTGCCAGCAGAATATCCCGGACTGCGAGCTCCTACGAGCAGTACTTC,CASRISRTASSYEQYF,-,TRBV28,-,TRBJ2-7
TGTGCCAGCAGTTTTCCGAATCAGCCCCAGCATTTT,CASSFPNQPQHF,-,TRBV28,-,TRBJ1-5
-,CATSDFGEGNQPQHF,-,TRBV24-1,medium-sized,TRBJ1-5
TGTGCCAGCAGCCCCGACAGGGCCTATGGCTACACCTTC,CASSPDRAYGYTF,TRBD1,TRBV27,-,TRBJ1-2
TGTGCCAGCAGTCCCTTATCGTTAAACACTGAAGCTTTCTTT,CASSPLSLNTEAFF,-,TRBV27,-,TRBJ1-1
TGTGCCAGCAGTCCTCTAGCGGGAGGAACAGATACGCAGTATTTT,CASSPLAGGTDTQYF,TRBD2,TRBV2,-,TRBJ2-3
TGTGCCAGCACCCCACGAGGGACCGGGGAGCTGTTTTTT,CASTPRGTGELFF,-,TRBV6-5,few,TRBJ2-2
TGCGCCAGCAGGGGACAGAGCAATCAGCCCCAGCATTTT,CASRGQSNQPQHF,TRBD1,TRBV10-2,few,TRBJ1-5
TGCGCCACCGCAGCGGGCTTCTCCTACGAGCAGTACTTC,CATAAGFSYEQYF,-,TRBV10-2,-,TRBJ2-7
TGTGCCAGCAGAAGGGGCAGGGGAACAGATACGCAGTATTTT,CASRRGRGTDTQYF,-,TRBV6-5,-,TRBJ2-3
TGTGCCAGCAGTTACACGGGGTCGGCTAGTGGCTACACCTTC,CASSYTGSASGYTF,-,TRBV6-5,-,TRBJ1-2
TGTGCCAGCAGCTTACCAGGGACTATAGAGACCCAGTACTTC,CASSLPGTIETQYF,TRBD2,TRBV11-2,-,TRBJ2-5
TGTGCCAGCAGTTTAAGACTAGACAATGAGCAGTTCTTC,CASSLRLDNEQFF,-,TRBV12-3/TRBV12-4,-,TRBJ2-1